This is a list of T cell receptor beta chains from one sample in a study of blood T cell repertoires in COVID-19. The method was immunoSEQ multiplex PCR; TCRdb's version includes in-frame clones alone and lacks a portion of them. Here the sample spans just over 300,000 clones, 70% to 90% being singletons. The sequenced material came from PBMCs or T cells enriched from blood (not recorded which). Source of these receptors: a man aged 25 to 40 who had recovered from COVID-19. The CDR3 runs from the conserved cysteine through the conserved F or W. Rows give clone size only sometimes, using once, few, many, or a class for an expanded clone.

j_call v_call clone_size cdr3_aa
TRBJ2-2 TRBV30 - CAWSRGSTGELFF
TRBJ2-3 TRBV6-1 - CASSASLVAGTDTQYF
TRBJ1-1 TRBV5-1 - CASSRPPGRNTEAFF
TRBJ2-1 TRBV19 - CASSSISGTLYNEQFF
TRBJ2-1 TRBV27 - CASSFQRGAYNEQFF
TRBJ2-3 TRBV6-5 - CASRVGADTQYF
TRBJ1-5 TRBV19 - CASGKQDRSNQPQHF
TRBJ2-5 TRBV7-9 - CASSLPDRGQETQYF
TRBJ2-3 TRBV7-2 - CASSLAQSGTDTQYF
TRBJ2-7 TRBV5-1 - CASNRAGLAYEQYF
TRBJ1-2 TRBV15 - CATSTRTGANYGYTF
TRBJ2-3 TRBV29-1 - CSVRGGAVDTQYF
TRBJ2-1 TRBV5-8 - CAGVRYAKTPGEQFF
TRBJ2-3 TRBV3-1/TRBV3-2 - CASSQESLAGYTDTQYF
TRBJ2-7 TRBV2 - CASKDRAYEQYF
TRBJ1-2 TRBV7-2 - CASSPRTGESNYGYTF
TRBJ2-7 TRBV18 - CASSPQWTGPLLEQYF
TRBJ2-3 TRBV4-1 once CASSHTAGLSDTQYF
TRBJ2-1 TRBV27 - CASSLRSGYYEQFF